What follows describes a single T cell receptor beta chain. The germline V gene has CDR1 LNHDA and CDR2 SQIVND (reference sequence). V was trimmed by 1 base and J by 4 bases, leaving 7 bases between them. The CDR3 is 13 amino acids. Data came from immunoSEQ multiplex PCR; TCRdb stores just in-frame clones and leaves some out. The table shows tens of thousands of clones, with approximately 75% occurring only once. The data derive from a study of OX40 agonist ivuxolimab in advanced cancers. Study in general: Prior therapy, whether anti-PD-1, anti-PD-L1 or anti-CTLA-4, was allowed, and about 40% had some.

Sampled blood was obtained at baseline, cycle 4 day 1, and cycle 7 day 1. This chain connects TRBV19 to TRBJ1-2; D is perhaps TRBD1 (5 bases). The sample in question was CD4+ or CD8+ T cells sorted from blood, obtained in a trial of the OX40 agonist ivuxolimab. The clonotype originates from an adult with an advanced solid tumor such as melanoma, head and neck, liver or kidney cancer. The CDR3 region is CASSIGQTYGYTF. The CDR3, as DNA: TGTGCCAGTAGTATAGGACAGACCTATGGCTACACCTTC.